This entry features one T cell receptor beta chain sequence. These data are taken from a study of T cells in Graves' hyperthyroidism and ophthalmopathy. Losses at the gene ends were 6 bases for V and 5 bases for J; bases not matched to a gene: 10. The CDR3 covers 15 residues. RNA transcripts served as the template for amplifying TCR beta CDR3 regions. The primer set for the first-round RT-PCR of the TCR CDR3 was HTBI. TCRdb reprocessed the multiplex PCR reads via MiXCR and lists one record per CDR3 protein. The sample shows hundreds of thousands of distinct CDR3 sequences, roughly 25% of them seen only once.

This TCR was sampled from a man aged 45-60 years with Graves' hyperthyroidism. The chain has TRBV12-3 or TRBV12-4 and TRBJ1-5, with 7 positions matching TRBD1. Sequenced material: blood. CDR3 DNA sequence: TGTGCCAGCAGCCACGAACGGACAGGCCATCAGCCCCAGCATTTT. It encodes CASSHERTGHQPQHF.